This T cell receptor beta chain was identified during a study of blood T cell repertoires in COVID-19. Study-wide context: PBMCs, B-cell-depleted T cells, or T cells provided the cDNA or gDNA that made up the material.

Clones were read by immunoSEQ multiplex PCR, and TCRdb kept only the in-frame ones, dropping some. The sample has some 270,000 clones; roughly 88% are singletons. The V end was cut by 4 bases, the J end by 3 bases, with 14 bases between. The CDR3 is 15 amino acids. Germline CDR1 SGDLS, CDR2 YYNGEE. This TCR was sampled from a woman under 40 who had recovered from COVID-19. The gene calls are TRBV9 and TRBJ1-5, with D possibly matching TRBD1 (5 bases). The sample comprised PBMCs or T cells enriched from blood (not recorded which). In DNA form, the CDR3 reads TGTGCCAGCAGCCCTGGGAACGGACACAATCAGCCCCAGCATTTT. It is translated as CASSPGNGHNQPQHF.